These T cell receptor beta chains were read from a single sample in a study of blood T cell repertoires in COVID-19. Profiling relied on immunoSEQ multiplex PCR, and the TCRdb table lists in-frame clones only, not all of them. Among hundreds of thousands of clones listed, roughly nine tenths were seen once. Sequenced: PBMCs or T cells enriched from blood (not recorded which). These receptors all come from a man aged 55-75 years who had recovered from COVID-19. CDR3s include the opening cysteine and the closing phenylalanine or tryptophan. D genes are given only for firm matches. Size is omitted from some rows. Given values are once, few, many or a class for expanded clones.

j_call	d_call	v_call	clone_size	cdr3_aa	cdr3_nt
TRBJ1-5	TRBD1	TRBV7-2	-	CASSLYNDRGRGGNQPQHF	TGTGCCAGCAGCTTATATAACGACAGGGGGCGAGGCGGCAATCAGCCCCAGCATTTT
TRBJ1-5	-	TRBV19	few	CASTSGGRLLSNQPQHF	-
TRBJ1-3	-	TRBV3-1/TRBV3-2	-	CASSPSFYSGNTIYF	TGTGCCAGCAGCCCGAGCTTCTACTCTGGAAACACCATATATTTT
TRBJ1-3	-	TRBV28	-	CASSLGSGAGNTIYF	TGTGCCAGCAGTTTAGGGTCAGGGGCTGGAAACACCATATATTTT
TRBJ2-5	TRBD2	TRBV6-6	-	CASSLMNSAGGGQETQYF	TGTGCCAGCAGTCTAATGAACTCAGCGGGAGGAGGGCAAGAGACCCAGTACTTC
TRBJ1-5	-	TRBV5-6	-	CASSSGHSPNQPQHF	TGTGCCAGCAGCTCCGGACATTCCCCCAATCAGCCCCAGCATTTT
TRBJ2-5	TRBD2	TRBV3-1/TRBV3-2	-	CASSAKRTSGPETQYF	TGTGCCAGCAGCGCCAAAAGGACTAGCGGCCCAGAGACCCAGTACTTC
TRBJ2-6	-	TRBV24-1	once	CATSDYSGSGANVLTF	TGTGCCACCAGTGATTATTCGGGTTCTGGGGCCAACGTCCTGACTTTC
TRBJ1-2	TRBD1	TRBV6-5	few	CASSYQGQGAGYTF	TGTGCCAGCAGTTACCAAGGACAGGGGGCTGGCTACACCTTC
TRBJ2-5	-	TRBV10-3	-	CAISEFLETQYF	TGTGCCATCAGTGAGTTTCTGGAGACCCAGTACTTC
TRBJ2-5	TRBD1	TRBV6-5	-	CASSYGRGRQTQYF	TGTGCCAGCAGTTACGGCAGGGGGCGACAGACCCAGTACTTC
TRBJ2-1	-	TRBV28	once	CASSLLTYNEQFF	TGTGCCAGCAGTTTATTAACCTACAATGAGCAGTTCTTC
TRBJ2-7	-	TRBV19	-	CASSTQILSYEQYF	TGTGCCAGTAGTACACAGATTCTATCCTACGAGCAGTACTTC
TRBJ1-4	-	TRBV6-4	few	CASSETGRGGEKLFF	TGTGCCAGCAGTGAAACAGGGCGCGGTGGAGAAAAACTGTTTTTT
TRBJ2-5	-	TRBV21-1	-	CASNLAEETQYF	TGTGCCAGCAACTTAGCGGAAGAGACCCAGTACTTC
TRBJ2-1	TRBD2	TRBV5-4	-	CASSSGGLAANNEQFF	TGTGCCAGCAGCTCCGGGGGACTAGCGGCCAACAATGAGCAGTTCTTC
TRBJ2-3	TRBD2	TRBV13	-	CASSSLGLAGVWADTQYF	TGTGCCAGCAGCTCATTAGGACTAGCGGGAGTCTGGGCAGATACGCAGTATTTT
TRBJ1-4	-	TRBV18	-	CASSLQLSTNEKLFF	TGTGCCAGCTCACTACAGCTTTCAACTAATGAAAAACTGTTTTTT
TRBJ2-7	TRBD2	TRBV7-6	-	CASSLAGLAGVFEQYF	TGTGCCAGCAGCTTAGCAGGTCTAGCGGGAGTGTTCGAGCAGTACTTC
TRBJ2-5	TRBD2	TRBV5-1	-	CASSLGGRPSGTQYF	TGCGCCAGCAGCTTGGGCGGGAGGCCCTCCGGAACCCAGTACTTC
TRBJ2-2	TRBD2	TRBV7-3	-	CASSLMRTSGRSTGELFF	TGTGCCAGCAGCTTAATGCGGACTAGCGGGAGGAGCACCGGGGAGCTGTTTTTT
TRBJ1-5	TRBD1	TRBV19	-	CASSLFRDRGSDSNQPQHF	TGTGCCAGTAGTTTGTTCCGGGACAGGGGAAGTGATAGCAATCAGCCCCAGCATTTT
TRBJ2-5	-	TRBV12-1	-	CASSFSSGRAGGETQYF	TGTGCCAGCAGCTTCTCTAGCGGGAGGGCCGGGGGTGAGACCCAGTACTTC
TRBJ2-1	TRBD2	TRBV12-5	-	CASGLFRTSGSGNEQFF	TGTGCTAGTGGTTTGTTCCGGACTAGCGGGAGCGGCAATGAGCAGTTCTTC
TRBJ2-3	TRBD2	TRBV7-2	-	CASSSFGLAGVGDTQYF	TGTGCCAGCAGCTCCTTTGGCCTAGCGGGAGTGGGAGATACGCAGTATTTT